Below, 15 T cell receptor beta chains from the same sample are listed, as sequenced in a study of T cells in localized non-small cell lung cancer. TCRdb keeps only in-frame clones here, not all; method: immunoSEQ multiplex PCR. The sample shows approximately 7,400 clones, 23% of them seen only once. The sample was lung tumor tissue, taken before any cancer treatment. The receptors come from a man between 40 and 69 years old with stage III squamous cell lung carcinoma.

This clone occurred a few times. The V call is TRBV6-8, the J call TRBJ2-7, with 11 bases aligning to TRBD2. The CDR3 is 17 amino acids. Per the germline V gene, CDR1 is MNHGY and CDR2 is SAAAGT. The trim removed 6 bases at V and 0 bases at J, leaving 10 bases unmatched. The CDR3 loop is CASRELGTSGHSYEQYF. The DNA for the CDR3 is TGTGCCAGCAGAGAACTCGGGACTAGCGGACACTCCTACGAGCAGTACTTC.

This clone is deemed medium-sized (0.01 to 0.1%). The chain uses TRBV11-3 and TRBJ2-5; D is ambiguous. This CDR3 region has 14 residues. Deletions cut 1 base from V and 3 bases from J, with 9 bases between. Germline loops: CDR1 SGHNT, CDR2 YENEEA. The chain's CDR3 is CASSLGSEEETQYF. CDR3 in DNA: TGTGCCAGCAGCTTAGGCTCTGAAGAAGAGACCCAGTACTTC.

The table lists this clone with a few counts. The chain is built from TRBV28 and TRBJ1-2; D might be TRBD1 (5 bases). The CDR3 length is 12 residues. The V gene lost 4 bases and the J gene lost 8 bases, with 11 bases spanning the gap. CDR1 and CDR2 (germline): MDHEN, SYDVKM. CDR3: CASSSRGYGYTF. As DNA, the CDR3 is TGTGCCAGCAGTTCAAGGGGTTACGGCTACACCTTC.

A few counts support this clone. CDR3 sequence (DNA): TGTGCCAGCAGCCCCCGGATAAGGGAGACCCAGTACTTC. Amino acids: CASSPRIRETQYF. The chain is built from TRBV9 and TRBJ2-5; no firm D call. Germline V gives CDR1 SGDLS, CDR2 YYNGEE. V lost 4 bases to trimming and J lost 5 bases, with 12 bases between them. The CDR3 totals 13 residues.

This clone was seen a few times. The chain combines TRBV6-1 with TRBJ1-2, with TRBD1 identical over 7 bases. Germline assignment: CDR1 MNHNS and CDR2 SASEGT. The CDR3 sequence is 14 residues long. V lost 1 base, J lost 3 bases, and 2 bases stayed unmatched. For the CDR3, the DNA is TGTGCCAGCAGTGAAGTTCAGGGGGACTATGGCTACACCTTC. Translating it yields CASSEVQGDYGYTF.

V and J are TRBV5-1 and TRBJ2-7; 8 nucleotides line up with TRBD1. Germline V gene sequence: CDR1 SGHRS, CDR2 YFSETQ. Trimming cost V 4 bases and J 0 bases; bases outside gene matches: 6. This CDR3 has 15 amino acids. The CDR3 sequence: CASSPGQAGSYEQYF. The CDR3 DNA sequence: TGCGCCAGCAGCCCGGGACAGGCCGGCTCCTACGAGCAGTACTTC.

This sequence joins TRBV11-3 and TRBJ1-1; D is possibly TRBD1 (6 bases). The CDR3 spans 15 residues. Germline lookup yields CDR1 SGHNT and CDR2 YENEEA. The germline V and J ends were trimmed by 2 bases and 0 bases, with 10 bases remaining between them. CDR3 loop: CASSLSQGMNTEAFF. The CDR3 region has the DNA TGTGCCAGCAGCTTATCACAGGGTATGAACACTGAAGCTTTCTTT.

This clone has more than one count but fewer than ten. V is TRBV6-8 and J is TRBJ2-3; the match to TRBD2 covers 11 bases. This CDR3 comprises 17 residues. V gave up 5 bases and J gave up 1 base; unmatched junction bases: 8. Germline V gene lookup returns CDR1 MNHGY and CDR2 SAAAGT. CDR3 in amino acids: CASSPSGGPGGTDTQYF. CDR3 DNA: TGTGCCAGCAGTCCTAGCGGGGGGCCCGGGGGCACAGATACGCAGTATTTT.

The rearrangement uses TRBV29-1 and TRBJ2-7; 9 bases are a match to TRBD1. The CDR3 runs to 14 residues. The junction had 14 bases not matched to a gene; V was cut back by 7 bases and J by 7 bases. CDR1 and CDR2 from the germline V gene are SQVTM and ANQGSEA. The chain's CDR3 is CSATVDRGAGEQYF. The DNA of the CDR3 is TGCAGCGCCACAGTGGACAGGGGAGCTGGAGAGCAGTACTTC.

The rearrangement uses TRBV6-8 and TRBJ2-5, with D possibly called TRBD1 or TRBD2 (6 bases each). Looked up from germline, CDR1 is MNHGY and CDR2 is SAAAGT. V lost 6 bases to trimming and J lost 5 bases, with 19 bases between them. This CDR3 comprises 15 residues. CDR3 residues: CASSEGGTRTETQYF. CDR3 DNA sequence: TGTGCCAGCAGCGAGGGGGGAACTAGAACTGAGACCCAGTACTTC.

This clone was observed a handful of times. A junction end diverges from the germline sequence, so it may reflect a read error. The rearrangement links TRBV6-8 to TRBJ2-5, with D perhaps TRBD2 (6 bases). CDR1 and CDR2 from the germline V gene are MNHGY and SAAAGT. This CDR3 has 13 residues. The CDR3 is CAISVTGEETQYF. CDR3 DNA: TGTGCCATCAGTGTTACGGGGGAAGAGACCCAGTACTTC.

This clone was observed a handful of times. The rearrangement links TRBV5-8 to TRBJ2-5; D is perhaps TRBD1 (7 bases). The germline V gene encodes CDR1 SGHTS and CDR2 YDEGEE. CDR3 length: 13 residues. The V gene lost 2 bases and the J gene lost 7 bases, with 12 bases spanning the gap. CDR3 sequence (DNA): TGTGCCAGCAGCTTAGACAGGGAGGTGACCCAGTACTTC. The encoded protein is CASSLDREVTQYF.

This chain uses TRBV11-3 with TRBJ1-1, with D perhaps TRBD1 (6 bases). There are 15 residues in the CDR3. CDR1 and CDR2 (germline): SGHNT, YENEEA. V shed 3 bases and J shed 6 bases, with 17 bases lying between them. DNA for the CDR3: TGTGCCAGCAGCTTGCGGCTCGGGGGGCGGGCTGAAGCTTTCTTT. It encodes CASSLRLGGRAEAFF.

There are a few counts of this clone. V gene TRBV9 combines with J gene TRBJ2-2, with D unresolved. The germline CDR1 and CDR2 sequences are SGDLS and YYNGEE. CDR3 size: 13 residues. V was cut by 5 bases and J by 6 bases, with 11 bases left in between. The DNA of the CDR3 is TGTGCCAGCAGTGACCTCAGTTCCGGGGAGCTGTTTTTT. This translates into CASSDLSSGELFF.

Many counts were recorded for this clone. The chain has TRBV11-3 and TRBJ2-5, with 8 bases that match TRBD2. The CDR3 covers 15 residues. After removal of 4 bases from V and 5 bases from J, the junction contained 9 bases not matched to a gene. Germline assignment: CDR1 SGHNT and CDR2 YENEEA. The CDR3, as DNA: TGTGCCAGCAGCTCGCAGGGACTAGAGGGGGAGACCCAGTACTTC. This codes for CASSSQGLEGETQYF.